This paragraph covers one TCR beta chain sequence. Its antigen is unknown. The sample is drawn from a study of T cell responses to AZD1222 COVID-19 vaccine. Study-wide results and limits: Seropositive status at baseline applied to only 6 or 7 AZD1222 recipients.

Profiling relied on immunoSEQ multiplex PCR, and the TCRdb table lists in-frame clones only, not all of them. The table lists around 110,000 clones, about 90% of them singletons. This receptor was obtained from an adult in good health. The sequencing here drew on peripheral blood, taken on day 0 of AZD1222 vaccination.

CDR3 bases: TGCGCCAGCAGCCAGCCGACTCTGGGGGGGCGCGGGTATGGCTACACCTTC. Its translation: CASSQPTLGGRGYGYTF. The chain recombines TRBV4-1 with TRBJ1-2, with D possibly matching TRBD1 (6 bases). V was pared by 3 bases and J by 5 bases, with 22 bases between. This CDR3 has 17 amino acids. CDR1 and CDR2 (germline): MGHRA, YSYEKL.